This TCR beta chain was obtained from a study of blood T cell repertoires in COVID-19. Looking at the study overall: Researchers got acute and convalescent COVID-19 samples from the United States, Italy and Spain.

V lost 6 bases, J lost 3 bases, and 10 bases stayed unmatched. The CDR3 consists of 16 residues. Looked up from germline, CDR1 is KGHSH and CDR2 is LQKENI. How the authors handled the data: Amplified reference gene primers provided the basis for estimating nucleated cell counts. The table came from immunoSEQ multiplex PCR; TCRdb's copy has only in-frame clones and leaves some out. V, J and clone size reflect that table, while D and trimming were determined from the DNA. The sample lists more than 300,000 clones; around nine tenths were seen once. Cohort assignment relied on participant-reported clinical history.

The sequenced sample consisted of PBMCs or T cells enriched from blood (not recorded which). V gene TRBV18 combines with J gene TRBJ2-2; TRBD1 matches 7 bases. The TCR originated in a woman between 18 and 29 years old who had recovered from COVID-19. The DNA for the CDR3 is TGTGCCAGCTCTACTCTACAGGGGCAGGACACCGGGGAGCTGTTTTTT. Amino acids: CASSTLQGQDTGELFF.